Sequencing of this T cell receptor beta chain was carried out in a study of blood T cell repertoires in COVID-19. Original analysis: Reference gene primers were amplified, and this amplification served to estimate nucleated cell counts. Sequencing used immunoSEQ multiplex PCR; TCRdb keeps in-frame clones, though not all of them. V and J calls and clone size follow that table, whereas D and trimming were derived from the DNA. The data contain 50,000 to 70,000 clones, 90% of them singletons. The receptor comes from a woman older than 75 with active COVID-19. Sequencing was carried out using peripheral blood.

This CDR3 is CASSIPGQGSPSYNEQFF. In DNA, the CDR3 is TGTGCCAGTAGTATCCCGGGACAGGGTTCCCCCTCCTACAATGAGCAGTTCTTC. The chain links TRBV19 to TRBJ2-1; 9 nucleotides align to TRBD1. V lost 3 bases to trimming and J lost 0 bases; unmatched junction nucleotides: 9. This CDR3 is built from 18 residues. In germline, CDR1 is LNHDA, CDR2 SQIVND (reference sequence).